These 3 T cell receptor beta chains were sequenced from one sample in a study of persistence of HIV-infected CD4 T cells. Their cognate antigens are unknown. This was the immunoSEQ version 4 assay in survey mode. Here immunoSEQ multiplex PCR was the method, and the copy in TCRdb shows in-frame clones only, minus some. The sample lists about 45,000 clones, 85% to 90% seen once, with 3.3% in the top ten. Cells were stimulated nonspecifically with anti-CD3/anti-CD28 magnetic beads. Responding CD4+ T cells were sorted by upregulation of both CD40 ligand and CD69. The material sequenced was CD4+ T cells sorted from PBMCs after roughly 20-hour stimulation, taken from a patient who received antiretroviral therapy. The receptors were sampled from an adult woman with HIV who was CMV-seropositive.

DNA of the CDR3: TGTGCCAGCAGCCAATCCCTTGGGGCCCAAGAGACCCAGTACTTC. Its translation: CASSQSLGAQETQYF. The chain combines TRBV14 with TRBJ2-5; tentative D call: TRBD1 (5 bases). CDR3 length: 15 amino acids. The V gene's germline CDR1 is SGHDN and CDR2 FVKESK. V lost 2 bases and J 1 base, leaving 11 bases between the germline ends.

J is TRBJ1-4 and V is TRBV18; 7 bases map to TRBD1. The length of the CDR3 is 12 residues. Trimming at V came to 8 bases and at J to 6 bases, leaving 3 bases not matched to a gene. Looked up from germline, CDR1 is KGHSH and CDR2 is LQKENI. CDR3 sequence: CASTTGYEKLFF. The CDR3 DNA follows: TGTGCCAGCACGACAGGGTATGAAAAACTGTTTTTT.

CDR3 protein: CASSVSRLAGGTDTQYF. The CDR3 DNA follows: TGTGCCAGCAGCGTCTCACGACTAGCGGGGGGTACAGATACGCAGTATTTT. This chain connects TRBV9 to TRBJ2-3; 13 bases match TRBD2. The CDR3 totals 17 residues. Looked up from germline, CDR1 is SGDLS and CDR2 is YYNGEE. With 2 bases clipped from V and 3 bases from J, the junction kept 6 bases outside the gene matches.